This T cell receptor (beta chain) was recorded in a study of control samples from healthy donors and cancer patients. The CDR3 length is 11 residues. V was cut by 0 bases and J by 7 bases, with 1 base left in between. Germline V gives CDR1 SGHVS, CDR2 FNYEAQ. The assay was immunoSEQ multiplex PCR, and TCRdb's table has in-frame clones only and misses some. In the table there are about 120,000 clones, roughly 87% of which are singletons. The receptor was derived from a man aged 18 to 29 in good health. Sequenced sample: blood. The V and J genes are TRBV7-6 and TRBJ2-1; D unresolved. The CDR3 is CASSLANEQFF. The CDR3 coding sequence is TGTGCCAGCAGCTTAGCGAATGAGCAGTTCTTC. Together with reference TRBV7-6 and TRBJ2-1, the CDR3 gives the full variable domain: GAGVSQSPRYKVTKRGQDVALRCDPISGHVSLYWYRQALGQGPEFLTYFNYEAQQDKSGLPNDRFSAERPEGSISTLTIQRTEQRDSAMYRCASSLANEQFFGPGTRLTVL.